This passage covers 7 T cell receptor beta chains from one sample sequenced in a study of shared clonotypes between healthy human individuals. The data were produced by immunoSEQ multiplex PCR, yet TCRdb's version contains in-frame clones alone and is incomplete. The sample lists roughly 680,000 clones; around 77% were seen once. Sequencing was done on a sample of memory CD4+ T cells sorted from blood. Subset defined: CD45RA-negative fraction. The receptors were sampled from a woman in her twenties or thirties in good health.

This clone appeared a single time. The genes are TRBV5-4 and TRBJ2-7, with a tentative D call TRBD2 (6 bases). Germline V lookup: CDR1 SGHNT, CDR2 YYREEE (reference sequence). The length of the CDR3 is 13 residues. The ends were cut back, 3 bases at V and 6 bases at J, with 13 bases in the middle. In DNA, the CDR3 is TGTGCCAGCAGCTCCCAAGGGACTGGCGAGCAGTACTTC. Its protein is CASSSQGTGEQYF. Full variable domain (outside the CDR3, taken from reference TRBV5-4 and TRBJ2-7): ETGVTQSPTHLIKTRGQQVTLRCSSQSGHNTVSWYQQALGQGPQFIFQYYREEENGRGNFPPRFSGLQFPNYSSELNVNALELDDSALYLCASSSQGTGEQYFGPGTRLTVT.

This clone has a single count. J is TRBJ2-5 and V is TRBV4-1, with 7 bases lining up with TRBD1. The germline CDR1 and CDR2 sequences are MGHRA and YSYEKL. J was trimmed by 5 bases and V by 1 base; bases with no gene match: 4. The CDR3 extends over 14 amino acids. This CDR3 is CASSQVLRGETQYF. The DNA of the CDR3 is TGCGCCAGCAGCCAAGTTCTCAGGGGGGAGACCCAGTACTTC.

V usage is TRBV28 and J usage is TRBJ2-6; no reliable D call. CDR1 is MDHEN, CDR2 SYDVKM, per germline. V was clipped by 0 bases and J by 0 bases, with 3 bases between them. The CDR3 totals 15 residues. The CDR3 spells CASSLWNSGANVLTF. CDR3 DNA: TGTGCCAGCAGTTTATGGAACTCTGGGGCCAACGTCCTGACTTTC. Based on the CDR3 plus reference TRBV28 and TRBJ2-6, the full variable domain is DVKVTQSSRYLVKRTGEKVFLECVQDMDHENMFWYRQDPGLGLRLIYFSYDVKMKEKGDIPEGYSVSREKKERFSLILESASTNQTSMYLCASSLWNSGANVLTFGAGSRLTVL.

This clone showed up just once. Other nucleotide sequences from this sample produce the same CDR3. This chain links TRBV18 with TRBJ1-5; no reliable D call. CDR3 length: 13 amino acids. Trimming removed 2 bases from V and 3 bases from J, with 5 bases in between. Germline lookup yields CDR1 KGHSH and CDR2 LQKENI. The CDR3 coding sequence is TGTGCCAGCTCACCAGATCTCAATCAGCCCCAGCATTTT. It yields the protein CASSPDLNQPQHF.

There are a few counts of this clone. This may stem from a read error, because a much larger clone lies one nucleotide away. The chain links TRBV5-1 to TRBJ2-3, with TRBD2 matching over 12 bases. The V gene's germline CDR1 is SGHRS and CDR2 YFSETQ. CDR3 size: 15 residues. The V gene end was trimmed by 0 bases and the J gene end by 4 bases; junction bases not matched to a gene: 0. The CDR3 sequence is CASSLGLAGADTQYF. CDR3 DNA: TGCGCCAGCAGCTTGGGACTAGCGGGAGCAGATACGCAGTATTTT.

This rearrangement joins TRBV7-3 to TRBJ2-7; TRBD2 matches 13 bases. V was pared by 4 bases and J by 7 bases, with 7 bases of the junction left unmatched. Germline lookup yields CDR1 SGHTA and CDR2 FQGTGA. This CDR3 has 15 amino acids. The CDR3 sequence: CASSSGLAGAGEQYF. CDR3 DNA sequence: TGTGCCAGCAGCTCCGGACTAGCGGGAGCAGGAGAGCAGTACTTC.

The chain's CDR3 is CASSLTQGQGSYGYTF. For the CDR3, the DNA is TGTGCCAGCAGCTTAACTCAGGGACAGGGGTCCTACGGCTACACCTTC. The chain links TRBV11-1 to TRBJ1-2; 10 positions agree with TRBD1. Germline V gene sequence: CDR1 SGHAT, CDR2 FQDESV (reference sequence). The CDR3 runs to 16 residues. The J segment lost 8 bases and the V segment lost 2 bases, leaving 11 bases of the junction unmatched.